The T cell receptor (beta chain) described here comes from a study of T cells in Graves' hyperthyroidism and ophthalmopathy. Study-level results: Most clonotypes expanded in thyroid above 0.001 were likewise present in blood.

No ophthalmopathy progression within 18 months constituted stable Graves' hyperthyroidism. Clinical symptoms, serum thyroxine, TRAb, thyroid ultrasound and orbital computed tomography informed diagnoses. Extraction of PBMCs used around 9.6 ml of fresh peripheral blood. This clonotype was counted many times. No antigen is known for it. Using RNA transcripts as the source, TCR beta CDR3 regions were amplified. HTBI primers were employed in a first-round RT-PCR of the TCR CDR3. MiXCR, applied by TCRdb to the multiplex PCR reads, yields one record per CDR3 protein. The sample includes 500,000 to 650,000 distinct CDR3 sequences, less than 15% of them seen just once. CDR1 and CDR2 (germline): DFQATT, SNEGSKA (reference sequence). This CDR3 contains 15 residues. Trimming took off 1 base at V and 5 bases at J, with 17 bases between the two ends.

This sequence originates from a woman between 35 and 50 years old with Graves' hyperthyroidism. The sequenced sample was blood. The chain couples TRBV20-1 to TRBJ2-5; D gene unclear. CDR3 in amino acids: CSARVRLEMGETQYF. The CDR3 DNA follows: TGCAGTGCTAGAGTCCGTCTAGAGATGGGGGAGACCCAGTACTTC.